The rows below give T cell receptor beta chains drawn from one sample of a study of blood T cell repertoires in COVID-19. Method: immunoSEQ multiplex PCR; TCRdb's copy keeps in-frame clones and lacks some. The top ten clones hold approximately 3% of a sample with about 280,000 clones, around 93% of them seen once. The sample taken for sequencing was PBMCs or T cells enriched from blood (not recorded which). The receptors come from a man aged 35 to 55 who had been exposed to COVID-19. Both conserved end residues are part of each CDR3. A D gene is named only where the DNA matches it firmly. The size entry is marked missing in some rows and otherwise reads once, few, many or a size class.

NA	TRBV4-3	TRBJ1-5	NA	CASSQVEYGPLSQPQHF	TGCGCCAGCAGCCAAGTCGAATATGGGCCCCTCAGTCAGCCCCAGCATTTT
once	TRBV11-2	TRBJ1-5	TRBD1	CASSPDRGQPQHF	TGTGCCAGCAGCCCGGACAGGGGACAGCCCCAGCATTTT
NA	TRBV2	TRBJ2-7	TRBD1	CASSDMRGQGESEQYF	TGTGCCAGCAGTGATATGAGAGGACAGGGGGAGTCCGAGCAGTACTTC
NA	TRBV28	TRBJ1-5	NA	CASSFQSSNQPQHF	TGTGCCAGCAGTTTCCAATCTAGCAATCAGCCCCAGCATTTT
NA	TRBV11-2	TRBJ2-1	TRBD2	CASSLVGRERARNEQFF	TGTGCCAGCAGCTTAGTAGGGCGGGAGAGGGCACGTAATGAGCAGTTCTTC
once	TRBV25-1	TRBJ1-4	TRBD1	CASSEVRGQGETNEKLFF	TGTGCCAGCAGTGAAGTTAGGGGACAGGGGGAGACTAATGAAAAACTGTTTTTT
once	TRBV5-6	TRBJ2-5	TRBD1	CASSADRAQETQYF	TGTGCCAGCAGCGCCGACAGGGCTCAAGAGACCCAGTACTTC
NA	TRBV7-9	TRBJ1-3	TRBD1	CASSLPRGHGNTIYF	TGTGCCAGCAGCTTACCGAGGGGGCATGGAAACACCATATATTTT
NA	TRBV6-1	TRBJ1-2	NA	CASSEAPGTSYGYTF	TGTGCCAGCAGTGAAGCGCCCGGGACTTCCTATGGCTACACCTTC
NA	TRBV7-2	TRBJ2-1	TRBD2	CASSLASGIGNEQFF	TGTGCCAGCAGCTTAGCTAGCGGGATAGGCAATGAGCAGTTCTTC
NA	TRBV28	TRBJ1-4	NA	CASSLQGPATNEKLFF	TGTGCCAGCAGTTTACAGGGCCCTGCAACTAATGAAAAACTGTTTTTT
NA	TRBV2	TRBJ1-5	NA	CASTPDLGGEPQHF	TGTGCCAGCACGCCGGATTTAGGCGGGGAGCCCCAGCATTTT
NA	TRBV30	TRBJ1-2	NA	CAWSVLGVGGDGYTF	TGTGCCTGGAGTGTATTAGGGGTCGGTGGTGATGGCTACACCTTC
NA	TRBV30	TRBJ1-3	NA	CAWSHRARDGNTIYF	TGTGCCTGGAGTCATAGGGCGCGGGATGGAAACACCATATATTTT